Listed below are T cell receptor beta chains from one sample, sequenced in a study of cytomegalovirus exposure and HLA in healthy donors. The assay was immunoSEQ multiplex PCR, and TCRdb's table has in-frame clones only and misses some. The sample includes approximately 150,000 clones, approximately 84% of them seen just once. The sequenced sample consisted of PBMCs. All receptors come from a man in his thirties or forties in good health and CMV-seropositive. Both conserved end residues are part of each CDR3. D genes are given only for firm matches. Not every row has a clone size; where given, it reads once, few, many or a size class.

clone size: .
D gene: .
V gene: TRBV18
J gene: TRBJ1-1
CDR3 DNA: TGTGCCAGCTCATTCGACACCGATTCGGACACTGAAGCTTTCTTT
CDR3 protein: CASSFDTDSDTEAFF

clone size: .
D gene: .
V gene: TRBV2
J gene: TRBJ1-5
CDR3 DNA: TGTGCCAGCAGTGGGGCCGAGAGAGTGGGGCAAAGCAATCAGCCCCAGCATTTT
CDR3 protein: CASSGAERVGQSNQPQHF

clone size: .
D gene: .
V gene: TRBV30
J gene: TRBJ2-1
CDR3 DNA: TGTGCCTGGAGTCCCCGGGATTACAATGAGCAGTTCTTC
CDR3 protein: CAWSPRDYNEQFF

clone size: once
D gene: .
V gene: TRBV9
J gene: TRBJ1-5
CDR3 DNA: TGTGCCAGCAGCGTAGGGGGAGGTGGAGATCAGCCCCAGCATTTT
CDR3 protein: CASSVGGGGDQPQHF

clone size: .
D gene: .
V gene: TRBV19
J gene: TRBJ1-5
CDR3 DNA: TGTGCCAGTAGGGTAGGACAGCATAGCAATCAGCCCCAGCATTTT
CDR3 protein: CASRVGQHSNQPQHF

clone size: .
D gene: .
V gene: TRBV7-9
J gene: TRBJ2-7
CDR3 DNA: TGTGCCAGCAGCCTCCCCAGGGCAGGGGTAGCGGGCTACGAGCAGTACTTC
CDR3 protein: CASSLPRAGVAGYEQYF

clone size: .
D gene: TRBD2
V gene: TRBV5-1
J gene: TRBJ2-3
CDR3 DNA: TGCGCCAGCAGCTTGGGGCTAGCGGGAGAGGTGGATACGCAGTATTTT
CDR3 protein: CASSLGLAGEVDTQYF

clone size: .
D gene: .
V gene: TRBV7-9
J gene: TRBJ1-1
CDR3 DNA: TGTGCCAGCAGCTTTGTCCCGGCTGAAGCTTTCTTT
CDR3 protein: CASSFVPAEAFF

clone size: .
D gene: .
V gene: TRBV5-1
J gene: TRBJ2-5
CDR3 DNA: TGCGCCAGCAGCTTGGAACTCGTGGAGACCCAGTACTTC
CDR3 protein: CASSLELVETQYF

clone size: .
D gene: TRBD1
V gene: TRBV2
J gene: TRBJ1-5
CDR3 DNA: TGTGCCAGCACCGGGACAGGGAGGGGACAGCCCCAGCATTTT
CDR3 protein: CASTGTGRGQPQHF

clone size: once
D gene: .
V gene: TRBV11-2
J gene: TRBJ2-5
CDR3 DNA: TGTGCCAGCAGCCCCCTTGGCGGTAAAGAGACCCAGTACTTC
CDR3 protein: CASSPLGGKETQYF

clone size: .
D gene: TRBD1
V gene: TRBV6-5
J gene: TRBJ2-4
CDR3 DNA: TGTGCCAGCAGTCCCCCGGGACAGGGTTACATTCAGTACTTC
CDR3 protein: CASSPPGQGYIQYF

clone size: .
D gene: .
V gene: TRBV6-1
J gene: TRBJ2-7
CDR3 DNA: TGTGCCAGCAGTGAAGCGCAGGTGGCGGGAACCTCCTACGAGCAGTACTTC
CDR3 protein: CASSEAQVAGTSYEQYF

clone size: .
D gene: TRBD1
V gene: TRBV28
J gene: TRBJ2-7
CDR3 DNA: TGTGCCAGCGGAAATTCCGACAGGGCCTACGAGCAGTACTTC
CDR3 protein: CASGNSDRAYEQYF

clone size: .
D gene: .
V gene: TRBV7-2
J gene: TRBJ2-3
CDR3 DNA: TGTGCCAGCAGCTCCCAGCCGGGGGGCGGAGATACGCAGTATTTT
CDR3 protein: CASSSQPGGGDTQYF

clone size: .
D gene: TRBD2
V gene: TRBV6-6
J gene: TRBJ2-3
CDR3 DNA: TGTGCCAGCATGGGACTAGCGGATACAGATACGCAGTATTTT
CDR3 protein: CASMGLADTDTQYF

clone size: once
D gene: TRBD1
V gene: TRBV28
J gene: TRBJ2-5
CDR3 DNA: TGTGCCAGCAGTTTAGACAGGGTCCTGTACCCAGCTTCCAAGGAGACCCAGTACTTC
CDR3 protein: CASSLDRVLYPASKETQYF

clone size: .
D gene: .
V gene: TRBV28
J gene: TRBJ2-7
CDR3 DNA: TGTGCCAGCGGACTCAACCAAGATACCTACGAGCAGTACTTC
CDR3 protein: CASGLNQDTYEQYF

clone size: .
D gene: TRBD2
V gene: TRBV7-8
J gene: TRBJ2-3
CDR3 DNA: TGTGCCAGCAGCTTAGAGTGGGGCGGGGGGAGCACAGATACGCAGTATTTT
CDR3 protein: CASSLEWGGGSTDTQYF

clone size: .
D gene: .
V gene: TRBV4-3
J gene: TRBJ2-7
CDR3 DNA: TGCGCCAGCAGCCAAGCATGGACGGGGTCCTACGAGCAGTACTTC
CDR3 protein: CASSQAWTGSYEQYF

clone size: .
D gene: .
V gene: TRBV11-2
J gene: TRBJ2-7
CDR3 DNA: TGTGCCAGCAGCTCCATTCAACAGGGCTACGAGCAGTACTTC
CDR3 protein: CASSSIQQGYEQYF

clone size: .
D gene: .
V gene: TRBV19
J gene: TRBJ1-6
CDR3 DNA: TGTGCCAGTAGTATTACAGGGCAGAATTCACCCCTCCACTTT
CDR3 protein: CASSITGQNSPLHF

clone size: .
D gene: TRBD1
V gene: TRBV5-1
J gene: TRBJ1-4
CDR3 DNA: TGCGCCAGCAGCTATACCGGGACAGTCAATGAAAAACTGTTTTTT
CDR3 protein: CASSYTGTVNEKLFF

clone size: .
D gene: .
V gene: TRBV12-1
J gene: TRBJ2-5
CDR3 DNA: TGTGCCAGCAGTTTGGAGACAGGGGCCACCAACAAGGACCAAGAGACCCAGTACTTC
CDR3 protein: CASSLETGATNKDQETQYF

clone size: .
D gene: .
V gene: TRBV11-3
J gene: TRBJ2-3
CDR3 DNA: TGTGCCAGCAGCTTAGGCTCTAGCGGCACAGATACGCAGTATTTT
CDR3 protein: CASSLGSSGTDTQYF

clone size: .
D gene: .
V gene: TRBV18
J gene: TRBJ1-5
CDR3 DNA: TGTGCCAGCTCACCCAGGGAGGGTCAGCAGCCCCAGCATTTT
CDR3 protein: CASSPREGQQPQHF

clone size: .
D gene: .
V gene: TRBV28
J gene: TRBJ1-5
CDR3 DNA: TGTGCCAGCAGTTTAGTCTATCAGCCCCAGCATTTT
CDR3 protein: CASSLVYQPQHF

clone size: .
D gene: .
V gene: TRBV6-6
J gene: TRBJ2-1
CDR3 DNA: TGTGCCAGCAGTTACTCGAGCTCCTACAATGAGCAGTTCTTC
CDR3 protein: CASSYSSSYNEQFF

clone size: .
D gene: TRBD1
V gene: TRBV7-2
J gene: TRBJ1-5
CDR3 DNA: TGTGCCAGCAGCCGAAGGACAGGGGAGGCGCAGCCCCAGCATTTT
CDR3 protein: CASSRRTGEAQPQHF

clone size: .
D gene: .
V gene: TRBV29-1
J gene: TRBJ2-7
CDR3 DNA: TGCAGCGTTGGAGGGGGGGATTACGAGCAGTACTTC
CDR3 protein: CSVGGGDYEQYF

clone size: .
D gene: .
V gene: TRBV5-1
J gene: TRBJ1-1
CDR3 DNA: TGCGCCAGCAGCTTGTTGGGCCAGGGAGGCACTGAAGCTTTCTTT
CDR3 protein: CASSLLGQGGTEAFF

clone size: .
D gene: .
V gene: TRBV30
J gene: TRBJ2-7
CDR3 DNA: TGTGCCTGGAGTAGAGGCGGGTCCTCCTACGAGCAGTACTTC
CDR3 protein: CAWSRGGSSYEQYF

clone size: .
D gene: .
V gene: TRBV13
J gene: TRBJ2-2
CDR3 DNA: TGTGCCAGCAGCCGAGAGTCGAACACCGGGGAGCTGTTTTTT
CDR3 protein: CASSRESNTGELFF

clone size: .
D gene: .
V gene: TRBV11-2
J gene: TRBJ2-7
CDR3 DNA: TGTGCCAGCAGCTCCCAATTCGAGCAGTACTTC
CDR3 protein: CASSSQFEQYF

clone size: .
D gene: TRBD1
V gene: TRBV13
J gene: TRBJ2-5
CDR3 DNA: TGTGCCAGCAGCCCGGGACAGGCCGGGGAGACCCAGTACTTC
CDR3 protein: CASSPGQAGETQYF

clone size: few
D gene: TRBD2
V gene: TRBV9
J gene: TRBJ2-1
CDR3 DNA: TGTGCCAGCAGCGAAGAAGCGGGAGCGAACAATGAGCAGTTCTTC
CDR3 protein: CASSEEAGANNEQFF

clone size: .
D gene: .
V gene: TRBV18
J gene: TRBJ2-1
CDR3 DNA: TGTGCCAGCTCACCTACCTGGACAGACTACAATGAGCAGTTCTTC
CDR3 protein: CASSPTWTDYNEQFF

clone size: .
D gene: .
V gene: TRBV6-1
J gene: TRBJ1-5
CDR3 DNA: TGTGCCGCGTCACGACAGGTTAGCAATCAGCCCCAGCATTTT
CDR3 protein: CAASRQVSNQPQHF

clone size: few
D gene: TRBD2
V gene: TRBV19
J gene: TRBJ2-1
CDR3 DNA: TGTGCCAGTAGTACCTCAAGACTAGCGGGAGAAAGTCGGAATGAGCAGTTCTTC
CDR3 protein: CASSTSRLAGESRNEQFF

clone size: .
D gene: TRBD2
V gene: TRBV5-4
J gene: TRBJ2-3
CDR3 DNA: TGTGCCAGCAGCAAGACTAGCGGGACCACAGATACGCAGTATTTT
CDR3 protein: CASSKTSGTTDTQYF

clone size: .
D gene: .
V gene: TRBV11-3
J gene: TRBJ2-5
CDR3 DNA: TGTGCCAGCAGCGTCAGCGGGTCACGACAAAACTTC
CDR3 protein: CASSVSGSRQNF

clone size: .
D gene: .
V gene: TRBV6-1
J gene: TRBJ2-7
CDR3 DNA: TGTGCCAGCACCCTAACCCCCTACGAGGGCTACGAGCAGTACTTC
CDR3 protein: CASTLTPYEGYEQYF

clone size: .
D gene: .
V gene: TRBV28
J gene: TRBJ1-6
CDR3 DNA: TGTGCCAGCAGCCCACGACAGGCTCCCTATAATTCACCCCTCCACTTT
CDR3 protein: CASSPRQAPYNSPLHF

clone size: .
D gene: .
V gene: TRBV7-2
J gene: TRBJ1-6
CDR3 DNA: TGTGCCAGCAGCTTAGGACAGGAGCTCTATAATTCACCCCTCCACTTT
CDR3 protein: CASSLGQELYNSPLHF

clone size: .
D gene: TRBD2
V gene: TRBV30
J gene: TRBJ2-7
CDR3 DNA: TGTGCCTGGGGGCGGGGGGAATCTCTCGAGCAGTACTTC
CDR3 protein: CAWGRGESLEQYF

clone size: .
D gene: .
V gene: TRBV10-3
J gene: TRBJ1-3
CDR3 DNA: TGTGCCATCAGCCCTGGACAGACCACTGGAAACACCATATATTTT
CDR3 protein: CAISPGQTTGNTIYF

clone size: .
D gene: .
V gene: TRBV5-1
J gene: TRBJ1-1
CDR3 DNA: TGCGCCAGCAGCCCTGGTCCGGGGGTAGGCACTGAAGCTTTCTTT
CDR3 protein: CASSPGPGVGTEAFF

clone size: .
D gene: TRBD1
V gene: TRBV2
J gene: TRBJ1-1
CDR3 DNA: TGTGCCAGCGGTAGGGGGCCGAACACTGAAGCTTTCTTT
CDR3 protein: CASGRGPNTEAFF

clone size: .
D gene: TRBD1
V gene: TRBV5-4
J gene: TRBJ1-4
CDR3 DNA: TGTGCCAGCAGCGAAAACAGGGGGCTTAATGAAAAACTGTTTTTT
CDR3 protein: CASSENRGLNEKLFF

clone size: .
D gene: .
V gene: TRBV6-5
J gene: TRBJ1-5
CDR3 DNA: TGTGCCAGCAGTGGACAAGATAGCAATCAGCCCCAGCATTTT
CDR3 protein: CASSGQDSNQPQHF

clone size: .
D gene: TRBD1
V gene: TRBV5-4
J gene: TRBJ2-3
CDR3 DNA: TGTGCCAGCAGCGCGGCCGGGACAGTCTTCACAGATACGCAGTATTTT
CDR3 protein: CASSAAGTVFTDTQYF

clone size: .
D gene: .
V gene: TRBV30
J gene: TRBJ2-3
CDR3 DNA: TGTGCCTGGGGGACTCGAGATACGCAGTATTTT
CDR3 protein: CAWGTRDTQYF

clone size: .
D gene: TRBD1
V gene: TRBV6-6
J gene: TRBJ1-1
CDR3 DNA: TGTGCCAGCAGTGACGGACAGGTTAACACTGAAGCTTTCTTT
CDR3 protein: CASSDGQVNTEAFF